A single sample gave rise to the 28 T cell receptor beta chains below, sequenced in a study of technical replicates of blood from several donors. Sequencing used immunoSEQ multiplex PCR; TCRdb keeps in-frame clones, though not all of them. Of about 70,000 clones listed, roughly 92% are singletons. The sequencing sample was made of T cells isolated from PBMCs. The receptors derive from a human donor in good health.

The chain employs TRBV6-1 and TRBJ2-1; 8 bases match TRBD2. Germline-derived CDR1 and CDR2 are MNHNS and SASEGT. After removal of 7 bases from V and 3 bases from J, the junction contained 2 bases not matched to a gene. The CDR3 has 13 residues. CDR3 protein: CASIAGNYNEQFF. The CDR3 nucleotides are TGTGCCAGCATAGCGGGAAACTACAATGAGCAGTTCTTC.

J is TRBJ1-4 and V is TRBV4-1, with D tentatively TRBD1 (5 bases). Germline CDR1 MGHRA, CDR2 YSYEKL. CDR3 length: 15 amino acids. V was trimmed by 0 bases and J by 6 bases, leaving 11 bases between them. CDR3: CASSQDPGLDEKLFF. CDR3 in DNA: TGCGCCAGCAGCCAAGATCCAGGGTTGGATGAAAAACTGTTTTTT.

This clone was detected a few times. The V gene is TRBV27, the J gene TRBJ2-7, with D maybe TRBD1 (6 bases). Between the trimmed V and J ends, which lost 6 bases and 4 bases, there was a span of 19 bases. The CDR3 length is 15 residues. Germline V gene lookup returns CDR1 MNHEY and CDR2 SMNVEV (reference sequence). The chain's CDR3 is CASSPWGPSKYEQYF. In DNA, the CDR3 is TGTGCCAGCAGCCCTTGGGGGCCGAGTAAATACGAGCAGTACTTC.

CDR3 sequence (DNA): TGCGCCAGCAGCCAGAGAGCGGGAGCAACCTACAATGAGCAGTTCTTC. Amino acid sequence: CASSQRAGATYNEQFF. The rearrangement joins TRBV4-1 to TRBJ2-1; TRBD2 matches 8 bases. CDR3 size: 16 residues. The V gene end was trimmed by 3 bases and the J gene end by 2 bases; junction bases not matched to a gene: 6. Germline-derived CDR1 and CDR2 are MGHRA and YSYEKL.

CDR3 sequence reads: CASSYTVADTQYF. CDR3 DNA sequence: TGTGCCAGCAGTTATACTGTGGCAGATACGCAGTATTTT. The chain has TRBV27 and TRBJ2-3; D unclear. Trimming stripped 4 bases from V and 4 bases from J, with 9 bases between. The CDR3 runs to 13 residues. CDR1 is MNHEY, CDR2 SMNVEV, per germline (reference sequence).

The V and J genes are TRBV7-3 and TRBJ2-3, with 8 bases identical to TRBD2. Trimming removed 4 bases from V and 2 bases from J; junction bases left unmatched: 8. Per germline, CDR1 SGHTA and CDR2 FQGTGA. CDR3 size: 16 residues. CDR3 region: CASSSSAGALTDTQYF. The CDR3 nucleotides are TGTGCCAGCAGCTCATCAGCGGGAGCGCTCACAGATACGCAGTATTTT.

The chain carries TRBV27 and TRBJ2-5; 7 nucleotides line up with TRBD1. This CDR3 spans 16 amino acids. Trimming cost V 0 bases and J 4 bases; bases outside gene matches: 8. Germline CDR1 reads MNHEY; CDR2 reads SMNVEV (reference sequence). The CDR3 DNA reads TGTGCCAGCAGTTTATCGTTTAGAGGGACAGTAGAGACCCAGTACTTC. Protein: CASSLSFRGTVETQYF.

The CDR3 here is CSVSTGLITEAFF. In DNA form, the CDR3 reads TGCAGCGTCTCAACAGGGCTGATCACTGAAGCTTTCTTT. The chain carries TRBV29-1 and TRBJ1-1; the D gene is possibly TRBD1 (6 bases). The CDR3 totals 13 residues. Per germline, CDR1 SQVTM and CDR2 ANQGSEA. V shed 6 bases and J shed 4 bases, with 15 bases lying between them. The entire variable domain, with the rest obtained from reference TRBV29-1 and TRBJ1-1, is as follows: SAVISQKPSRDICQRGTSLTIQCQVDSQVTMMFWYRQQPGQSLTLIATANQGSEATYESGFVIDKFPISRPNLTFSTLTVSNMSPEDSSIYLCSVSTGLITEAFFGQGTRLTVV.

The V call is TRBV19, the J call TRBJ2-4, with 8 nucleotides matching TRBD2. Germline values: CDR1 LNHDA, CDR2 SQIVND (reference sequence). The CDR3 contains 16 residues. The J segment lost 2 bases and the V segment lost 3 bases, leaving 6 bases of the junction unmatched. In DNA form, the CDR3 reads TGTGCCAGTAGTATGGGGTTAGCGGGGACCAAAAACATTCAGTACTTC. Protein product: CASSMGLAGTKNIQYF.

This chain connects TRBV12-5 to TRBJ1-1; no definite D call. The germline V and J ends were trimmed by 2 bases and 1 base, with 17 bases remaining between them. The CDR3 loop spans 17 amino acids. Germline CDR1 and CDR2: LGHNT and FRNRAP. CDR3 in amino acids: CASGLPEEQTRNTEAFF. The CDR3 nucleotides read TGTGCTAGTGGTTTGCCCGAGGAACAAACCAGGAACACTGAAGCTTTCTTT.

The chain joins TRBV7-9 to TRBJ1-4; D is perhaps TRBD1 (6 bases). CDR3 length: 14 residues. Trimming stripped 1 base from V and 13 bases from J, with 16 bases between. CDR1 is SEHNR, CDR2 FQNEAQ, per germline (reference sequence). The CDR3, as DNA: TGTGCCAGCAGCTTAGGCGTCTCACAGGGTGGACTGTTTTTT. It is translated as CASSLGVSQGGLFF.

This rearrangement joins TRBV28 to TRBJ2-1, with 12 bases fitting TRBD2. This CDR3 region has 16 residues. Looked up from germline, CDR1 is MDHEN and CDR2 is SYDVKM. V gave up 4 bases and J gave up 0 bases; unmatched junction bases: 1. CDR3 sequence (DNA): TGTGCCAGCAGTTCGACTAGCGGGAGCTCCTACAATGAGCAGTTCTTC. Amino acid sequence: CASSSTSGSSYNEQFF.

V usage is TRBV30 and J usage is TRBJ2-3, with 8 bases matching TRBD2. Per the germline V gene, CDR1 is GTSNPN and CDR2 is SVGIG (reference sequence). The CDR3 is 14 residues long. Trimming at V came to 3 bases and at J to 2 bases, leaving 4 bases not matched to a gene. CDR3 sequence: CAWSGGESTDTQYF. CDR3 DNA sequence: TGTGCCTGGAGCGGGGGGGAGTCCACAGATACGCAGTATTTT.

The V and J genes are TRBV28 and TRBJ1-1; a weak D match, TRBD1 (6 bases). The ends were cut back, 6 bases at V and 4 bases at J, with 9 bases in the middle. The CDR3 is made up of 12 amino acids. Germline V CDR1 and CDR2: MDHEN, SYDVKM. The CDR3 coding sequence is TGTGCCAGCAGCAGGACAGTCACTGAAGCTTTCTTT. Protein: CASSRTVTEAFF.

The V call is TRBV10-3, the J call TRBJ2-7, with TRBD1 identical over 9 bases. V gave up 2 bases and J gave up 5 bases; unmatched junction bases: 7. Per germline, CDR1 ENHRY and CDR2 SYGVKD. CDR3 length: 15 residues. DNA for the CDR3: TGTGCCATCAGTGAGCCCGCGTGGACAGGGGACGAGCAGTACTTC. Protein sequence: CAISEPAWTGDEQYF.

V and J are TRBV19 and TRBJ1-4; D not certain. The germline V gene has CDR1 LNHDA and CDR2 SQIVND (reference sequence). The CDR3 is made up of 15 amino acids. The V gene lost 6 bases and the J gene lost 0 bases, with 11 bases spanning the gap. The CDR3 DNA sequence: TGTGCCAGTAGGCCCCAGGATGCAACTAATGAAAAACTGTTTTTT. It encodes CASRPQDATNEKLFF.

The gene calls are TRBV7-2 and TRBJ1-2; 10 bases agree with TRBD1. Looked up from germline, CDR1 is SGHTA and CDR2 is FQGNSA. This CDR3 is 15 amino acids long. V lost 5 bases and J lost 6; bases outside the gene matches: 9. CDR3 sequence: CASSGTGTGVHGYTF. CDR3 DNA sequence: TGTGCCAGCAGCGGTACCGGGACAGGGGTGCATGGCTACACCTTC.

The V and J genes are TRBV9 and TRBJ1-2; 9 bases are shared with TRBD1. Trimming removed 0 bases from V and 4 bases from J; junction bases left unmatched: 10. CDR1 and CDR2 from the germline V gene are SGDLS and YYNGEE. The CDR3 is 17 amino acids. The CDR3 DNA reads TGTGCCAGCAGCGTAGGTGGACAGGGGCAGATTAGCTATGGCTACACCTTC. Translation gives CASSVGGQGQISYGYTF.

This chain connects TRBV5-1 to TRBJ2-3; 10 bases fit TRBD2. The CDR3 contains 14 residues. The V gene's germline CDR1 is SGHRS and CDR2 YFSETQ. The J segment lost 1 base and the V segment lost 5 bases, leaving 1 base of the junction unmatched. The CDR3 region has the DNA TGCGCCAGCAGTGGGACTAGCGGCACAGATACGCAGTATTTT. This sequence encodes CASSGTSGTDTQYF.

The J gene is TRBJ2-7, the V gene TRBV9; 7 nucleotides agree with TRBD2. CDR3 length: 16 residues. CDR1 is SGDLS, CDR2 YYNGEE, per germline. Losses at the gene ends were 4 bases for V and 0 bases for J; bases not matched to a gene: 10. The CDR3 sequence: CASSPGGGPTSYEQYF. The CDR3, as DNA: TGTGCCAGCAGCCCCGGCGGGGGACCAACCTCCTACGAGCAGTACTTC.

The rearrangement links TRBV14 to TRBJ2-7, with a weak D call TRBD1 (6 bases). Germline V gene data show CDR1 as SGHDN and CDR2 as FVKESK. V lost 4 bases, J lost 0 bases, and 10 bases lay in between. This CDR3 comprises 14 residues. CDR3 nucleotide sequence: TGTGCCAGCAGCCTAACAGGGAGCTCCTACGAGCAGTACTTC. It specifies CASSLTGSSYEQYF. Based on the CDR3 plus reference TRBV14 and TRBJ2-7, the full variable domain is EAGVTQFPSHSVIEKGQTVTLRCDPISGHDNLYWYRRVMGKEIKFLLHFVKESKQDESGMPNNRFLAERTGGTYSTLKVQPAELEDSGVYFCASSLTGSSYEQYFGPGTRLTVT.

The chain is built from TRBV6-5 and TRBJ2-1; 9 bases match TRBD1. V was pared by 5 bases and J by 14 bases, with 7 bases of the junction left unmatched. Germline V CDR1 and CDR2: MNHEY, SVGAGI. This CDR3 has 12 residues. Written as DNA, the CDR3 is TGTGCCAGCAGTAATACCCGGGACAGGGAGTTCTTC. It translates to CASSNTRDREFF.

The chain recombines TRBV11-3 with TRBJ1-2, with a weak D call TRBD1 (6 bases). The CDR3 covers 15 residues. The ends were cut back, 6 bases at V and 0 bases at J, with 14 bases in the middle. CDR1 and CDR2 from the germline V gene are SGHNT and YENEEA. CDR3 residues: CASRYRTETNYGYTF. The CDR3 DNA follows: TGTGCCAGCAGATATCGGACAGAAACTAACTATGGCTACACCTTC.

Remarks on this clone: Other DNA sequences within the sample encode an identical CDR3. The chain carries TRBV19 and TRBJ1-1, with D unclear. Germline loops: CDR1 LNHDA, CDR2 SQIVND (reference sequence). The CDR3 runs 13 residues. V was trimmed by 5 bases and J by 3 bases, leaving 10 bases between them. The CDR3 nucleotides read TGTGCCAGTAGTTTTTCGGGAGACACTGAAGCTTTCTTT. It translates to CASSFSGDTEAFF.

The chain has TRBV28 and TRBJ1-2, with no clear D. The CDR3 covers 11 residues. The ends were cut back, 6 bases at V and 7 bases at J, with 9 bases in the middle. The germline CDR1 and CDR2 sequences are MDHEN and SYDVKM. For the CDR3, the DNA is TGTGCCAGCAGGGGCGCAGGTGGCTACACCTTC. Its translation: CASRGAGGYTF.

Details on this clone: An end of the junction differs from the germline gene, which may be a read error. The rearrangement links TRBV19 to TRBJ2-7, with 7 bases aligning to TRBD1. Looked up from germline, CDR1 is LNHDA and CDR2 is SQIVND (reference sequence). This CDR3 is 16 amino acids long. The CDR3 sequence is CASSISGTAAPYAQYF. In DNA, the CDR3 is TGTGCCAGTAGTATCTCCGGGACAGCCGCCCCTTACGCGCAGTACTTC. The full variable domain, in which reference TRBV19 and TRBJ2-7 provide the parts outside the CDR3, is DGGITQSPKYLFRKEGQNVTLSCEQNLNHDAMYWYRQDPGQGLRLIYYSQIVNDFQKGDIAEGYSVSREKKESFPLTVTSAQKNPTAFYLCASSISGTAAPYAQYFGPGTRLTVT.

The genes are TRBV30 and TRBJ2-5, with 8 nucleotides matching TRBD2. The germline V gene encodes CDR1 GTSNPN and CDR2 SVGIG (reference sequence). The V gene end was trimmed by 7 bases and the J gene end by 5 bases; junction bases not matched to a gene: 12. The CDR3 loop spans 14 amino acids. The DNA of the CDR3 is TGTGCCTTGGTCCTGACTAGCGCGGGGGAGACCCAGTACTTC. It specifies CALVLTSAGETQYF. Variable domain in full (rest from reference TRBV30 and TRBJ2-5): SQTIHQWPATLVQPVGSPLSLECTVEGTSNPNLYWYRQAAGRGLQLLFYSVGIGQISSEVPQNLSASRPQDRQFILSSKKLLLSDSGFYLCALVLTSAGETQYFGPGTRLLVL.

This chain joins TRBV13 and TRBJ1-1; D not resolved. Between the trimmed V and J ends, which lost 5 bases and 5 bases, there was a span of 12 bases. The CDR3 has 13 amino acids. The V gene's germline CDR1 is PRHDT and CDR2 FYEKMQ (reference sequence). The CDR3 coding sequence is TGTGCCAGCAGCATTGGGCCTAATACTGAAGCTTTCTTT. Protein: CASSIGPNTEAFF.